Following are 8 T cell receptor beta chains from one sample sequenced in a study of shared clonotypes between healthy human individuals. TCRdb's copy holds only in-frame clones and misses some; the assay was immunoSEQ multiplex PCR. Among more than 1.2 million clones listed, less than 99% were seen once. The sequenced sample consisted of naive CD4+ T cells sorted from blood. Stated subset: CD45RA+ positively selected. The receptor set was obtained from a man aged 30 to 39 in good health.

This clone has a single count. The V and J genes are TRBV9 and TRBJ1-2; the D is unclear. V lost 0 bases and J lost 7, with 16 bases in between. The CDR3 consists of 15 residues. Per germline, CDR1 SGDLS and CDR2 YYNGEE. Here the CDR3 DNA reads TGTGCCAGCAGCGTAGCCAGTCTGGGGTCGGCTGGCTACACCTTC. This translates into CASSVASLGSAGYTF.

This chain uses TRBV18 with TRBJ1-5, with a possible D match to TRBD1 (5 bases). Germline V gene lookup returns CDR1 KGHSH and CDR2 LQKENI. CDR3 length: 15 residues. V lost 3 bases and J lost 3, with 12 bases in between. CDR3 DNA: TGTGCCAGCTCACCCGGGACGGGCTACAATCAGCCCCAGCATTTT. Residues: CASSPGTGYNQPQHF.

With regard to this clone: The sample carries other DNA sequences with the same CDR3. V usage is TRBV5-1 and J usage is TRBJ2-7, with 9 bases aligning to TRBD1. Per the germline V gene, CDR1 is SGHRS and CDR2 is YFSETQ. V was clipped by 2 bases and J by 1 base; unmatched bases: 1. CDR3 length: 14 amino acids. CDR3 sequence (DNA): TGCGCCAGCAGCTTACAGGGGGCATCCTACGAGCAGTACTTC. This sequence encodes CASSLQGASYEQYF.

This clone was recorded only once. The chain combines TRBV5-6 with TRBJ2-7; tentative D call: TRBD1 (6 bases). V was cut by 4 bases and J by 6 bases, with 17 bases left in between. The CDR3 contains 14 residues. From germline, CDR1 is SGHDT and CDR2 YYEEEE. The CDR3 DNA reads as TGTGCCAGCAGCCGCGGAACAGGGTTGGGCGAGCAGTACTTC. It translates to CASSRGTGLGEQYF.

This clone came up once. The chain has TRBV5-1 and TRBJ1-4; D ambiguous. V gave up 5 bases and J gave up 0 bases, with 11 bases separating them. The CDR3 covers 15 residues. Per the germline V gene, CDR1 is SGHRS and CDR2 is YFSETQ. Written as DNA, the CDR3 is TGCGCCAGCAGGAGGATACCTGCAACTAATGAAAAACTGTTTTTT. It is translated as CASRRIPATNEKLFF.

This chain connects TRBV11-2 to TRBJ2-7; the D is unclear. The CDR3 totals 14 residues. Deletions cut 3 bases from V and 6 bases from J, with 15 bases between. CDR1 SGHAT and CDR2 FQNNGV come from the germline V gene. CDR3 nucleotides: TGTGCCAGCAGCTTTTCTAGTTCTCTGGCCGAGCAGTACTTC. Amino acid sequence: CASSFSSSLAEQYF.

V usage is TRBV5-1 and J usage is TRBJ2-7; D uncertain. Per the germline V gene, CDR1 is SGHRS and CDR2 is YFSETQ. CDR3 length: 22 amino acids. V was shortened by 0 bases and J by 2 bases, with 33 bases between the two germline ends. The CDR3 nucleotides are TGCGCCAGCAGCTTGGAACCAAGATGGGCGGCTCAAGTTTCACGCGCCCCCTACGAGCAGTACTTC. Translated, it gives CASSLEPRWAAQVSRAPYEQYF. The complete variable domain, with remaining parts taken from reference TRBV5-1 and TRBJ2-7, reads KAGVTQTPRYLIKTRGQQVTLSCSPISGHRSVSWYQQTPGQGLQFLFEYFSETQRNKGNFPGRFSGRQFSNSRSEMNVSTLELGDSALYLCASSLEPRWAAQVSRAPYEQYFGPGTRLTVT.

This clone has just one count. The chain links TRBV6-1 to TRBJ2-7, with no clear D. The ends were cut back, 5 bases at V and 2 bases at J, with 13 bases in the middle. The V gene's germline CDR1 is MNHNS and CDR2 SASEGT. The CDR3 covers 14 residues. The CDR3 sequence is CASSPTIGPYEQYF. Written as DNA, the CDR3 is TGTGCCAGCAGTCCAACAATCGGGCCCTACGAGCAGTACTTC.